The entry below describes one TCR beta chain. The antigen this receptor binds is unknown. Base qualities are not recorded, but no much larger clone differs from it by a single base. This sample stems from a study of Tregs in tolerant kidney transplant recipients (dated by TCRdb to the late 2010s). A note on the overall study: The transplants used related donors with nonmyeloablative bone marrow transplantation, and mixed chimerism in the human trials was transient. Before combined kidney and bone marrow transplantation, this study identified donor-specific regulatory T cells using TCRbeta sequencing and then followed those same cells after transplant. Here is what the overall study found, with its caveats: Biological reproducibility was not directly assessed, although technical replication error appeared to be minimal. Because only a small number of patients were included, the study had limitations, and the results will need to be validated in larger populations as well as under other immunosuppression protocols. The most biologically relevant and donor-specific TCRbeta repertoire appeared to be identified by expanding Tregs with activated donor B cells. PCR primers changed over time for some patients, so nucleotide-level comparison across those patients' samples was not possible. Donor-specific Treg expansion exceeded global Treg expansion in tolerant patients, suggesting antigen-driven rather than nonspecific expansion.

For TCRbeta CDR3 sequencing, genomic DNA was extracted from sorted cells using the QIAGEN DNeasy Blood and Tissue Kit. High-throughput TCRbeta CDR3 sequencing, which included PCR amplification with bias correction and internal controls, was done commercially through immunoSEQ. As for the original processing: Unique productive TCRbeta sequences were defined by CDR3 nucleotide sequence when primers matched and otherwise by CDR3 amino acid sequence together with Vbeta and Jbeta genes. To correct sorting error, sequences shared between sorted populations at a frequency ratio of 2:1 or less were removed; the rest were assigned to the higher population. A sequence was defined as donor-reactive if the sequence was expanded at least 5-fold in CFSE-low cells compared with unstimulated cells and had a frequency of at least 0.01% in CFSE-low cells. Jensen-Shannon divergence, calculated on the top 100 TCRbeta sequences ranked by frequency, was used to quantify repertoire divergence. For samples with multiple sequencing runs, sorting error was corrected separately for each run before the runs were pooled. TCRdb took this table from immuneACCESS and kept in-frame rearrangements with V and J called. Such tables lack part of the clones; where checked against another copy, unresolved V genes explain under half of the gap, and the rest is unexplained. V and J calls and clone size are given by that table; D and trimming were obtained from the DNA. Within this sample are around 66,000 clones, with roughly 88% of them counted one time only. Under 2.5% of the sample rests with the top ten.

Reading the label with the study, this specimen's time point is: blood sample drawn before combined kidney and bone marrow transplant. Thawed PBMCs were FACS-sorted into unstimulated Tregs (CD4+CD25+CD127-), CD4+ non-Tregs (CD4+CD25-), CD4 cells and CD8 cells. Prior to Treg sorting, thawed PBMCs were rested overnight at 37 degrees C with 150 to 250 IU/ml IL-2. The patients were several recipients of combined kidney and bone marrow transplants from the ITN036ST trial, and samples were available only from these trial subjects. Healthy control blood was separated into PBMCs by Ficoll density gradient and cryopreserved, and patient PBMCs were collected both before and after transplant. This specimen consisted of Tregs from blood, obtained before the transplant. This TCR was recovered from a human donor who received a combined kidney and bone marrow transplant.

The DNA sequence is given as TGTGCCAGCAGTTATTTAGGGGGGGCCTGCGAGCAGTACTTC. This translates into CASSYLGGACEQYF. Recombination connected TRBV6-6 to TRBJ2-7; perhaps TRBD2 is the D gene, with 7 bases matching. CDR3 length: 14 amino acids, cysteine to phenylalanine. The retained sequence is limited to the CDR3, 42 bases, with the frame set at the first base. V and J are truncated by 3 bases and 6 bases respectively, leaving an intervening sequence of 15 bases. Via the germline V gene (reference sequence), CDR1 is MNHNY and CDR2 SVGAGI.